Below are 21 T cell receptor beta chains sequenced from a single sample in a study of blood T cell repertoires in COVID-19. TCRdb's copy holds only in-frame clones and misses some; the assay was immunoSEQ multiplex PCR. The sample shows under 300,000 clones, around 84% of them seen only once. Sequencing was performed on peripheral blood. The receptors stem from a woman aged 35 to 49 who had recovered from COVID-19.

The chain links TRBV27 to TRBJ2-1; D perhaps matches TRBD1 (6 bases). Germline lookup yields CDR1 MNHEY and CDR2 SMNVEV (reference sequence). This CDR3 spans 15 amino acids. The V end lost 5 bases, the J end lost 6 bases, and 17 bases lay between the germline ends. The CDR3 loop reads CASSVRAGVANEQFF. The CDR3 bases are TGTGCCAGCAGTGTCAGGGCAGGGGTGGCCAATGAGCAGTTCTTC.

CDR3 protein: CASSLALRGANEKLFF. In DNA form, the CDR3 reads TGTGCCAGCAGCTTGGCCCTCCGGGGAGCTAATGAAAAACTGTTTTTT. The V gene is TRBV5-5, the J gene TRBJ1-4, with D unclear. The V end lost 0 bases, the J end lost 3 bases, and 12 bases lay between the germline ends. This CDR3 region has 16 residues. Germline CDR1 is SGHKS and CDR2 is YYEKEE (reference sequence). Together with reference TRBV5-5 and TRBJ1-4, the CDR3 gives the full variable domain: DAGVTQSPTHLIKTRGQQVTLRCSPISGHKSVSWYQQVLGQGPQFIFQYYEKEERGRGNFPDRFSARQFPNYSSELNVNALLLGDSALYLCASSLALRGANEKLFFGSGTQLSVL.

The gene calls are TRBV18 and TRBJ1-2; D is undetermined. In germline, CDR1 is KGHSH, CDR2 LQKENI. Trimming cost V 3 bases and J 0 bases, with 5 bases left between them. The CDR3 totals 13 residues. CDR3 sequence (DNA): TGTGCCAGCTCACCGACTGCTAACTATGGCTACACCTTC. This sequence encodes CASSPTANYGYTF.

The chain is built from TRBV5-1 and TRBJ2-2; a possible D gene is TRBD1 (6 bases). The V end was cut by 5 bases, the J end by 1 base, with 9 bases between. In germline, CDR1 is SGHRS, CDR2 YFSETQ. This CDR3 comprises 14 residues. The CDR3 is CASSVDRNTGELFF. The CDR3 DNA reads as TGCGCCAGCAGTGTGGACAGGAACACCGGGGAGCTGTTTTTT.

J is TRBJ2-3 and V is TRBV10-3; maybe TRBD1 (6 bases). The CDR3 length is 15 residues. The V gene lost 9 bases and the J gene lost 0 bases, with 16 bases spanning the gap. CDR1 and CDR2 (germline): ENHRY, SYGVKD. The CDR3 DNA reads TGTGCCATACAAGAACAGGGACCAAGCACAGATACGCAGTATTTT. Its protein product is CAIQEQGPSTDTQYF.

The rearrangement uses TRBV29-1 and TRBJ1-2, with TRBD1 matching over 7 bases. There are 12 residues in the CDR3. CDR1 SQVTM and CDR2 ANQGSEA come from the germline V gene. The junction had 4 bases not matched to a gene; V was cut back by 5 bases and J by 4 bases. This CDR3 is CSVFGTVYGYTF. Here the CDR3 DNA reads TGCAGCGTTTTCGGGACAGTCTATGGCTACACCTTC.

The table lists this clone with many counts. J is TRBJ1-2 and V is TRBV16, with D possibly TRBD1 on 6 matching bases. The CDR3 totals 14 residues. Germline V gene lookup returns CDR1 KGHSY and CDR2 FQNENV. The germline V and J ends were trimmed by 1 base and 5 bases, with 11 bases remaining between them. The CDR3 loop is CASSQYTGKYGYTF. CDR3 coding DNA: TGTGCCAGCAGCCAATATACAGGGAAGTATGGCTACACCTTC.

The rearrangement joins TRBV25-1 to TRBJ2-2; D is unclear. The V and J ends lost 4 bases and 5 bases respectively, with 8 bases between them. CDR3 length equals 13 residues. Germline lookup yields CDR1 MGHDK and CDR2 SYGVNS. This CDR3 is CASSGPVTGELFF. The CDR3 region has the DNA TGTGCCAGCAGTGGCCCGGTAACCGGGGAGCTGTTTTTT. The variable domain in full, with the rest retrieved from reference TRBV25-1 and TRBJ2-2, is EADIYQTPRYLVIGTGKKITLECSQTMGHDKMYWYQQDPGMELHLIHYSYGVNSTEKGDLSSESTVSRIRTEHFPLTLESARPSHTSQYLCASSGPVTGELFFGEGSRLTVL.

In this sample, this clone turned up a few times. The V call is TRBV5-1, the J call TRBJ2-7, with D tentatively TRBD1 (5 bases). Trimming took 4 bases from V and 2 from J, leaving 19 bases between them. The CDR3 covers 16 residues. Germline V gene data show CDR1 as SGHRS and CDR2 as YFSETQ. The CDR3 DNA reads as TGCGCCAGCAGCCAAAAGCCCGGACACTACGCCTACGAGCAGTACTTC. Translating it yields CASSQKPGHYAYEQYF.

V usage is TRBV6-2 or TRBV6-3 and J usage is TRBJ1-6, with D perhaps TRBD1 (6 bases). Germline CDR1 MNHEY, CDR2 SVGEGT. The CDR3 length is 13 residues. Trimming removed 5 bases at V and 6 bases at J, with 8 bases between. The CDR3 is CASSLQGNSPLHF. The CDR3 DNA is TGTGCCAGCAGTCTACAGGGTAATTCACCCCTCCACTTT.

The sample holds one count of this clone. This specimen includes other DNA sequences encoding the same CDR3. The gene calls are TRBV18 and TRBJ1-1; possible D gene TRBD1, 6 bases. Trimming shortened V by 3 bases and J by 5 bases, and 10 bases separated the two germline ends. Germline V CDR1 and CDR2: KGHSH, LQKENI. The CDR3 is made up of 13 amino acids. The CDR3 DNA sequence: TGTGCCAGCTCACCGGAAGGGGGAACTGAAGCTTTCTTT. Translating gives CASSPEGGTEAFF.

This clone was found once. The V and J genes are TRBV18 and TRBJ2-7; 7 nucleotides line up with TRBD1. This CDR3 comprises 14 residues. CDR1 is KGHSH and CDR2 is LQKENI in the germline V gene. V lost 3 bases to trimming and J lost 2 bases; unmatched junction nucleotides: 4. This CDR3 reads CASSPRGQTYEQYF. In DNA form, the CDR3 reads TGTGCCAGCTCACCCCGGGGACAGACCTACGAGCAGTACTTC. The full variable domain, completed using reference TRBV18 and TRBJ2-7, is NAGVMQNPRHLVRRRGQEARLRCSPMKGHSHVYWYRQLPEEGLKFMVYLQKENIIDESGMPKERFSAEFPKEGPSILRIQQVVRGDSAAYFCASSPRGQTYEQYFGPGTRLTVT.

The chain employs TRBV6-5 and TRBJ1-1; D remains unclear. V shed 7 bases and J shed 5 bases, with 11 bases lying between them. The CDR3 extends over 12 amino acids. Germline V CDR1 and CDR2: MNHEY, SVGAGI. The DNA of the CDR3 is TGTGCCAGCATCAGTAGAGGGACTGAAGCTTTCTTT. Translated: CASISRGTEAFF.

The rearrangement links TRBV4-3 to TRBJ1-1; TRBD1 is a possible D gene (6 bases). The CDR3 extends over 12 amino acids. V lost 1 base and J lost 11, with 11 bases in between. From germline, CDR1 is LGHNA and CDR2 YSLEER. Here the CDR3 DNA reads TGCGCCAGCAGCCAAGGGCTGGGGGCGGCTTTCTTT. It yields the protein CASSQGLGAAFF.

This chain links TRBV28 with TRBJ1-5, with 7 bases aligning to TRBD1. Losses at the gene ends were 8 bases for V and 2 bases for J; bases not matched to a gene: 9. CDR3 length: 15 amino acids. Germline V gene data show CDR1 as MDHEN and CDR2 as SYDVKM. In nucleotides, the CDR3 is TGTGCCAGCTGGACAGGAGGAGGGGGCAATCAGCCCCAGCATTTT. Translation: CASWTGGGGNQPQHF.

Worth noting for this clone: Other DNA variants within this sample encode the same CDR3. The rearrangement joins TRBV2 to TRBJ2-7; 7 bases agree with TRBD1. CDR1 and CDR2 (germline): SNHLY, FYNNEI. V gave up 6 bases and J gave up 0 bases; unmatched junction bases: 2. CDR3 length: 13 residues. CDR3 coding DNA: TGTGCCAGCAGCCGGGACAGCTCCTACGAGCAGTACTTC. Protein sequence: CASSRDSSYEQYF.

The rearrangement links TRBV28 to TRBJ2-3, with TRBD1 matching 7 bases. The CDR3 is 16 amino acids. Germline lookup yields CDR1 MDHEN and CDR2 SYDVKM. J was trimmed by 6 bases and V by 3 bases; bases with no gene match: 12. DNA for the CDR3: TGTGCCAGCAGTTTGCTAGGGACAGCACCCCTCGATACGCAGTATTTT. It codes for CASSLLGTAPLDTQYF.

The chain is built from TRBV28 and TRBJ1-5; 11 bases fit TRBD1. The V segment lost 6 bases and the J segment 6 bases; nucleotides outside the gene matches: 4. The CDR3 contains 14 residues. Per the germline V gene, CDR1 is MDHEN and CDR2 is SYDVKM. This chain's CDR3 is CASSPGQGVQPQHF. In DNA, the CDR3 is TGTGCCAGCAGCCCGGGACAGGGGGTTCAGCCCCAGCATTTT.

This rearrangement joins TRBV28 to TRBJ2-2, with TRBD1 identical over 9 bases. Germline-derived CDR1 and CDR2 are MDHEN and SYDVKM. The CDR3 loop spans 15 amino acids. V gave up 10 bases and J gave up 7 bases; unmatched junction bases: 13. CDR3 protein: CATLRGQGMVGELFF. The DNA of the CDR3 is TGTGCCACCTTAAGGGGACAGGGTATGGTCGGGGAGCTGTTTTTT.

The chain couples TRBV6-5 to TRBJ2-1; the match to TRBD2 covers 10 bases. V lost 6 bases to trimming and J lost 4 bases; unmatched junction nucleotides: 6. The CDR3 extends over 15 amino acids. Germline V gene lookup returns CDR1 MNHEY and CDR2 SVGAGI. CDR3 amino acids: CASRLAGGLYNEQFF. The CDR3, as DNA: TGTGCCAGCAGGTTAGCGGGGGGCCTTTACAATGAGCAGTTCTTC.

V usage is TRBV11-2 and J usage is TRBJ2-7; 7 positions agree with TRBD2. CDR1 and CDR2 from the germline V gene are SGHAT and FQNNGV. J lost 6 bases, V lost 4 bases, and 12 bases had no gene match. The CDR3 has 15 residues. The CDR3 nucleotides read TGTGCCAGCAGCTCAGGCTGGGGGGGGATGCTCGAGCAGTACTTC. It codes for CASSSGWGGMLEQYF.